The 32 T cell receptor beta chains presented below share a single source sample, sequenced in a study of blood T cell repertoires in COVID-19. Measured with immunoSEQ multiplex PCR; TCRdb has only the in-frame clones, and not every one. The table records 100,000 to 150,000 clones, less than 90% of them present only once. The sample comprised peripheral blood. These receptors were taken from a woman aged 80 or over with acute or convalescent COVID-19.

This clone was counted once. The chain employs TRBV24-1 and TRBJ1-4, with no clear D. Germline V gene sequence: CDR1 KGHDR, CDR2 SFDVKD. The V gene lost 3 bases and the J gene lost 3 bases, with 25 bases spanning the gap. This CDR3 comprises 20 residues. CDR3 nucleotides: TGTGCCACCAGTGATAGCTACAGCTTTAATGAAGGTAACTCTAATGAAAAACTGTTTTTT. This sequence encodes CATSDSYSFNEGNSNEKLFF.

The J gene is TRBJ2-3, the V gene TRBV4-2; D is uncertain. Trimming cost V 1 base and J 3 bases, with 8 bases left between them. The length of the CDR3 is 14 residues. The V gene's germline CDR1 is LGHNA and CDR2 YNFKEQ. CDR3 sequence: CASSQGGATDTQYF. CDR3 DNA: TGTGCCAGCAGCCAAGGCGGAGCGACAGATACGCAGTATTTT.

This chain links TRBV29-1 with TRBJ1-1, with TRBD1 as a possible D gene (6 bases). V was shortened by 1 base and J by 1 base, with 7 bases between the two germline ends. Germline V lookup: CDR1 SQVTM, CDR2 ANQGSEA. The CDR3 extends over 13 amino acids. The CDR3 here is CSVEVGANTEAFF. The CDR3 DNA reads TGCAGCGTTGAAGTGGGGGCGAACACTGAAGCTTTCTTT.

This clone was picked up one time. The chain employs TRBV27 and TRBJ2-7; D may be TRBD1 (6 bases). CDR1 is MNHEY, CDR2 SMNVEV, per germline (reference sequence). Deletions cut 0 bases from V and 0 bases from J, with 15 bases between. The CDR3 contains 17 residues. CDR3 sequence reads: CASSLSARGSSSYEQYF. CDR3 nucleotides: TGTGCCAGCAGTTTATCCGCGAGGGGGTCAAGCTCCTACGAGCAGTACTTC.

In regard to this clone: At one end the junction does not follow the germline gene, possibly because of a read error. The chain joins TRBV7-7 to TRBJ2-5; tentative D call: TRBD2 (5 bases). Germline V CDR1 and CDR2: SSHAT, FNYEAQ (reference sequence). The CDR3 runs to 13 residues. In DNA, the CDR3 is TGTGCTAGCAGCTTTACACGGGGAGAGACCCAGTACTTC. Residues: CASSFTRGETQYF.

This clone has more than one count but fewer than ten. The rearrangement links TRBV5-1 to TRBJ2-1, with 10 bases matching TRBD2. V lost 5 bases, J lost 1 base, and 12 bases stayed unmatched. Germline V gene sequence: CDR1 SGHRS, CDR2 YFSETQ. The CDR3 totals 18 residues. CDR3 in DNA: TGCGCCAGCAGTTCGACGGGGGCTAGCGGGGGTTCCTACAATGAGCAGTTCTTC. It translates to CASSSTGASGGSYNEQFF. The variable domain in full, completed from reference TRBV5-1 and TRBJ2-1, reads KAGVTQTPRYLIKTRGQQVTLSCSPISGHRSVSWYQQTPGQGLQFLFEYFSETQRNKGNFPGRFSGRQFSNSRSEMNVSTLELGDSALYLCASSSTGASGGSYNEQFFGPGTRLTVL.

The chain links TRBV5-1 to TRBJ2-1; 9 nucleotides match TRBD2. CDR1 and CDR2 from the germline V gene are SGHRS and YFSETQ. The CDR3 loop spans 15 amino acids. The V and J ends lost 4 bases and 4 bases, in that order; junction bases with no gene match: 6. Here the CDR3 reads CASSPERGVYNEQFF. The CDR3 bases are TGCGCCAGCAGCCCGGAGCGGGGGGTGTACAATGAGCAGTTCTTC.

This clone occurred once. This chain links TRBV11-2 with TRBJ1-2; D is possibly TRBD1 (6 bases). This CDR3 spans 13 amino acids. Germline V CDR1 and CDR2: SGHAT, FQNNGV. The ends were cut back, 0 bases at V and 7 bases at J, with 9 bases in the middle. The CDR3 nucleotides read TGTGCCAGCAGCTTAGAGGGGGCGGGTGGCTACACCTTC. This sequence encodes CASSLEGAGGYTF.

CDR3 coding DNA: TGTGCCAGCAAGACCGGGACAGGGCGCTATGGCTACACCTTC. Translation gives CASKTGTGRYGYTF. V and J are TRBV5-4 and TRBJ1-2, with 9 bases matching TRBD1. V lost 6 bases, J lost 4 bases, and 7 bases stayed unmatched. Germline values: CDR1 SGHNT, CDR2 YYREEE (reference sequence). The CDR3 extends over 14 amino acids.

V and J are TRBV14 and TRBJ2-7; possible D gene TRBD2, 6 bases. The CDR3 loop spans 15 amino acids. Trimming removed 10 bases at V and 5 bases at J, with 24 bases between. Germline CDR1 is SGHDN and CDR2 is FVKESK. The CDR3 nucleotides are TGTGCCACCACCCCTGTGGCCGGGGGTATCCACGAGCAGTACTTC. It codes for CATTPVAGGIHEQYF.

The genes are TRBV25-1 and TRBJ1-6; TRBD1 agrees at 8 bases. Germline V gene sequence: CDR1 MGHDK, CDR2 SYGVNS. The J segment lost 1 base and the V segment lost 6 bases, leaving 8 bases of the junction unmatched. This CDR3 has 17 residues. CDR3 sequence reads: CASRRAGGQSYNSPLHF. The CDR3 DNA reads TGTGCCAGCAGAAGGGCAGGGGGCCAATCCTATAATTCACCCCTCCACTTT.

The V gene is TRBV3-1 (or the pseudogene TRBV3-2), the J gene TRBJ2-7, with 10 bases identical to TRBD2. The J segment lost 4 bases and the V segment lost 6 bases, leaving 9 bases of the junction unmatched. Germline values: CDR1 LGHDT, CDR2 YNNKEL (reference sequence). The CDR3 sequence is 15 residues long. The DNA for the CDR3 is TGTGCCAGCAGTCATCTGACTAGCGGGCCATACGAGCAGTACTTC. Translation gives CASSHLTSGPYEQYF.

The chain combines TRBV9 with TRBJ2-2, with a tentative D call TRBD1 (5 bases). V lost 8 bases and J 4 bases, leaving 12 bases between the germline ends. There are 13 residues in the CDR3. Germline CDR1 and CDR2: SGDLS and YYNGEE. CDR3 DNA: TGTGCCAGTGGGGCCACGTTCACCGGGGAGCTGTTTTTT. Translating it yields CASGATFTGELFF.

The chain couples TRBV3-1 (or the pseudogene TRBV3-2) to TRBJ1-2, with TRBD1 identical over 8 bases. V lost 1 base to trimming and J lost 8 bases; unmatched junction nucleotides: 12. This CDR3 spans 16 amino acids. Per the germline V gene, CDR1 is LGHDT and CDR2 is YNNKEL (reference sequence). The CDR3 protein is CASSQAGQATSRGYTF. Written as DNA, the CDR3 is TGTGCCAGCAGCCAAGCGGGACAGGCGACTTCTAGAGGCTACACCTTC.

This clone has just one count. The rearrangement uses TRBV12-3 or TRBV12-4 and TRBJ1-4; D is uncertain. The CDR3 contains 12 residues. V was pared by 6 bases and J by 6 bases, with 8 bases between. DNA for the CDR3: TGTGCCAGCAGGCAGGAAGATGAAAAACTGTTTTTT. It specifies CASRQEDEKLFF.

This clone was observed a handful of times. V gene TRBV10-3 combines with J gene TRBJ1-2; possible D gene TRBD1, 6 bases. V was clipped by 5 bases and J by 1 base, with 8 bases between them. This CDR3 comprises 13 residues. The germline V gene encodes CDR1 ENHRY and CDR2 SYGVKD. DNA for the CDR3: TGTGCCATCAGTCCGGACAGTAACTATGGCTACACCTTC. It encodes CAISPDSNYGYTF.

This chain joins TRBV11-2 and TRBJ1-6; the match to TRBD1 covers 10 bases. CDR1 SGHAT and CDR2 FQNNGV come from the germline V gene. This CDR3 spans 15 amino acids. V lost 7 bases and J lost 7; bases outside the gene matches: 7. The CDR3 nucleotides read TGTGCCAGCACCTTGTCGACAGGGGGCAATTCACCCCTCCACTTT. Encoded protein: CASTLSTGGNSPLHF.

This sequence joins TRBV5-4 and TRBJ1-1; no definite D call. Germline V gives CDR1 SGHNT, CDR2 YYREEE (reference sequence). The V end lost 4 bases, the J end lost 6 bases, and 19 bases lay between the germline ends. The CDR3 spans 15 residues. The chain's CDR3 is CASSEPGDLYAEAFF. The CDR3 DNA reads as TGTGCCAGCAGCGAACCGGGAGACCTATACGCTGAAGCTTTCTTT.

The rearrangement links TRBV5-4 to TRBJ1-2; TRBD1 is a possible D gene (5 bases). V lost 2 bases and J 1 base, leaving 12 bases between the germline ends. This CDR3 has 15 amino acids. The germline V gene has CDR1 SGHNT and CDR2 YYREEE (reference sequence). Written as DNA, the CDR3 is TGTGCCAGCAGCTTCGGGCAGGGTGGTAACTATGGCTACACCTTC. This translates into CASSFGQGGNYGYTF.

This chain connects TRBV7-8 to TRBJ1-2; D is unclear. The germline V gene has CDR1 SGHVS and CDR2 FQNEAQ. Trimming pared 1 base from V and 2 bases from J, leaving 11 bases between. The CDR3 sequence is 15 residues long. As DNA, the CDR3 is TGTGCCAGCAGCTTAGGCCAGAAGTTCAACTATGGCTACACCTTC. Translation gives CASSLGQKFNYGYTF.

V usage is TRBV2 and J usage is TRBJ2-6; 8 positions match TRBD1. This CDR3 has 15 amino acids. Germline loops: CDR1 SNHLY, CDR2 FYNNEI. V trimming: 7 bases; J trimming: 1 base; junction bases outside the gene matches: 3. The CDR3 region has the DNA TGTGCCAGCACAGGGGGCGGGTCTGGGGCCAACGTCCTGACTTTC. Translating gives CASTGGGSGANVLTF.

This chain links TRBV19 with TRBJ1-1; D gene ambiguous. Per germline, CDR1 LNHDA and CDR2 SQIVND (reference sequence). Trimming removed 3 bases from V and 1 base from J, with 12 bases in between. This CDR3 has 15 residues. The CDR3, as DNA: TGTGCCAGTAGTATCCCCTCTCGGGGGAACACTGAAGCTTTCTTT. This encodes CASSIPSRGNTEAFF.

This chain connects TRBV6-6 to TRBJ1-5; TRBD1 aligns across 8 bases. This CDR3 region has 16 residues. J was trimmed by 10 bases and V by 5 bases; bases with no gene match: 16. Germline CDR1 and CDR2: MNHNY and SVGAGI (reference sequence). The CDR3 reads CASSPVVSGGSIPQHF. CDR3 nucleotide sequence: TGTGCCAGCAGTCCCGTTGTCTCAGGGGGCTCAATACCCCAGCATTTT.

The chain joins TRBV7-2 to TRBJ2-1; TRBD1 might be the D (6 bases). The CDR3 consists of 15 residues. CDR1 and CDR2 (germline): SGHTA, FQGNSA. Trimming removed 3 bases from V and 2 bases from J, with 11 bases in between. The CDR3 is CASSLGHPTYNEQFF. The CDR3 DNA is TGTGCCAGCAGCTTGGGACATCCAACCTACAATGAGCAGTTCTTC.

The genes are TRBV5-1 and TRBJ1-2; TRBD1 aligns across 8 bases. The germline V gene has CDR1 SGHRS and CDR2 YFSETQ. The CDR3 is 14 amino acids. Losses at the gene ends were 5 bases for V and 2 bases for J; bases not matched to a gene: 5. This chain's CDR3 is CASRLGQGNYGYTF. The CDR3 DNA reads TGCGCCAGCAGACTCGGACAGGGAAACTATGGCTACACCTTC.

The rearrangement joins TRBV27 to TRBJ1-5; the match to TRBD1 covers 7 bases. The CDR3 is 15 residues long. Trimming at V came to 6 bases and at J to 0 bases, leaving 5 bases not matched to a gene. The germline V gene has CDR1 MNHEY and CDR2 SMNVEV (reference sequence). The CDR3 DNA sequence: TGTGCCAGCAGAAGGACAGGTAATAGCAATCAGCCCCAGCATTTT. Translation: CASRRTGNSNQPQHF.

This chain joins TRBV19 and TRBJ1-2, with D perhaps matching TRBD1 (5 bases). CDR1 is LNHDA and CDR2 is SQIVND in the germline V gene (reference sequence). The V end was cut by 4 bases, the J end by 0 bases, with 12 bases between. CDR3 length equals 15 residues. CDR3 bases: TGTGCCAGTAGTAATCAGGGCCTCTCTAACTATGGCTACACCTTC. Translation gives CASSNQGLSNYGYTF.

The chain carries TRBV27 and TRBJ1-1; TRBD1 might be the D (6 bases). Per the germline V gene, CDR1 is MNHEY and CDR2 is SMNVEV (reference sequence). CDR3 length equals 15 residues. Trimming stripped 5 bases from V and 3 bases from J, with 16 bases between. The DNA of the CDR3 is TGTGCCAGCAGTCTCAGGGTAGGGGGATACACTGAAGCTTTCTTT. It codes for CASSLRVGGYTEAFF.

V gene TRBV5-1 combines with J gene TRBJ2-3; TRBD1 is a possible D gene (6 bases). Germline assignment: CDR1 SGHRS and CDR2 YFSETQ. The CDR3 runs to 14 residues. V lost 2 bases and J 2 bases, leaving 9 bases between the germline ends. CDR3 sequence: CASSFWDITDTQYF. CDR3 sequence (DNA): TGCGCCAGCAGCTTCTGGGACATCACAGATACGCAGTATTTT.

V and J are TRBV5-6 and TRBJ1-2; maybe TRBD1 (6 bases). V shed 4 bases and J shed 2 bases, with 6 bases lying between them. Germline V CDR1 and CDR2: SGHDT, YYEEEE. The CDR3 totals 12 residues. The CDR3 spells CASSDRNYGYTF. DNA of the CDR3: TGTGCCAGCAGCGACAGGAACTATGGCTACACCTTC.

V usage is TRBV2 and J usage is TRBJ1-1; 7 bases are a match to TRBD1. CDR1 SNHLY and CDR2 FYNNEI come from the germline V gene. The CDR3 spans 14 residues. V trimming: 8 bases; J trimming: 3 bases; junction bases outside the gene matches: 9. The CDR3 loop reads CASLGQAADTEAFF. The CDR3 DNA reads as TGTGCCAGCCTAGGACAGGCGGCAGACACTGAAGCTTTCTTT.

The genes are TRBV4-2 and TRBJ2-3; 9 bases agree with TRBD2. The germline gives CDR1 LGHNA, CDR2 YNFKEQ. V dropped 1 base and J dropped 2; count of bases not matched to a gene: 1. This CDR3 comprises 15 residues. The CDR3 bases are TGTGCCAGCAGCCAAGGACTAGCGGACACAGATACGCAGTATTTT. Residues: CASSQGLADTDTQYF.